Listed below are T cell receptor beta chains from one sample, sequenced in a study of human T cells and chemical hapten exposure. TCRdb processed the RACE reads anew with MiXCR; each CDR3 protein has one entry. The sample yields more than 250,000 distinct CDR3 sequences, 7.5% to 10% seen once. The sequences come from whole blood, collected in connection with sensitization to the hapten diphenylcyclopropenone (DPC). These receptors were collected from a woman aged 40 to 49 with alopecia areata. Some clones in this sample may be carry-over from other donors' samples. Each CDR3 is given with its conserved first and last residue. Each record gives: V gene, J gene, clone size, D gene, CDR3 DNA, CDR3 protein. D genes are given only for firm matches. Clone size is shown for a subset of rows, as once, few, many or a class of expanded clone.

>TRBV4-3|TRBJ1-1|.|.
TGCGCCAGCAGCCCCCGGCAGGACACTGAAGCTTTCTTT
CASSPRQDTEAFF
>TRBV28|TRBJ2-1|few|.
TGTGCCAGCAGCTCCGGGGGAGTCGGTAATGAGCAGTTCTTC
CASSSGGVGNEQFF
>TRBV7-6|TRBJ1-6|many|.
TGTGCCAGCAGCACCGGGACAAGGGGATTGAGTTCACCCCTCCACTTT
CASSTGTRGLSSPLHF
>TRBV20-1|TRBJ2-7|once|.
TGCAGTGCTAGCGGGAGCTCCTCCTACGAGCAGTACTTC
CSASGSSSYEQYF
>TRBV24-1|TRBJ2-2|.|TRBD2
TGTGCCACCAGTGATGAGCGGGAGGTCTCCGGGGAGCTGTTTTTT
CATSDEREVSGELFF
>TRBV11-1|TRBJ2-5|many|TRBD2
TGTGCCAGCAGCCCCGGACGGGGGGACGCAGAGACCCAGTACTTC
CASSPGRGDAETQYF
>TRBV20-1|TRBJ1-1|.|.
TGCAGTGCTAGAGATACAGGGGCTTTCTTT
CSARDTGAFF
>TRBV25-1|TRBJ1-1|many|.
TGTGCCAGCAGTGGGGGAGGGGTGACTGAAGCTTTCTTT
CASSGGGVTEAFF
>TRBV7-9|TRBJ2-1|many|TRBD2
TGTGCCAGCACCACGATACTAGCGGGAGGGCCGAATGAGCAGTTCTTC
CASTTILAGGPNEQFF
>TRBV7-2|TRBJ1-5|few|.
TGTGCCAGCAGCTTAGATTCCTCCTTTCAGCCCCAGCATTTT
CASSLDSSFQPQHF
>TRBV7-9|TRBJ1-4|few|.
TGTGCCAGCAGCTTAGGGGAGATCTCTGTAGAAAAACTGTTTTTT
CASSLGEISVEKLFF
>TRBV4-3|TRBJ2-7|.|.
TGCGCCAGCAGCCAAGCCAGAACTCGGTCCTACGAGCAGTACTTC
CASSQARTRSYEQYF
>TRBV7-2|TRBJ2-3|many|.
TGTGCCAGCAGCTTAGCGGCAGGTAGCACAGATACGCAGTATTTT
CASSLAAGSTDTQYF
>TRBV12-3/TRBV12-4|TRBJ2-7|.|.
TGTGCCAGCACTCTAGGGGACGTGACCTACGAGCAGTACTTC
CASTLGDVTYEQYF
>TRBV7-2|TRBJ2-5|few|TRBD2
TGTGCCAGCCGCGCTCTAGCGGGGATTCCGCCCCAGTACTTC
CASRALAGIPPQYF
>TRBV29-1|TRBJ1-2|few|TRBD1
TGCAGCGTTTGGACAGGGGAGGTTAATGGCTACACCTTC
CSVWTGEVNGYTF
>TRBV20-1|TRBJ2-7|few|.
TGCAGTGCTAGCCACAACCCCGACGAGCAGTACTTC
CSASHNPDEQYF
>TRBV20-1|TRBJ2-1|many|TRBD1
TGCAGTGCTGAAACCGGGACAGGTCGGTTCTTC
CSAETGTGRFF
>TRBV2|TRBJ2-5|.|.
TGTGCCAGCTGTCCCCTAGGAGACGGAAGCGAGACCCAGTACTTC
CASCPLGDGSETQYF
>TRBV20-1|TRBJ2-3|many|.
TGCAGTGCTAAATGGCAGGGGTCAGTAGATACGCAGTATTTT
CSAKWQGSVDTQYF
>TRBV6-5|TRBJ2-1|many|.
TGTGCCAGCAGCCCACGGACAGTCTCCTACAATGAGCAGTTCTTC
CASSPRTVSYNEQFF
>TRBV5-1|TRBJ2-3|few|.
TGCGCCAGCAGCTTGGCACTAGTGAGCACAGATACGCAGTATTTT
CASSLALVSTDTQYF
>TRBV12-3/TRBV12-4|TRBJ2-7|few|.
TGTGCCAGCAGTTCGTGGACTAACCCCTCCTACGAGCAGTACTTC
CASSSWTNPSYEQYF
>TRBV6-6|TRBJ2-1|.|TRBD2
TGTGCCAGTGTCCCTAGCGGAGAGAATGAGCAGTTCTTC
CASVPSGENEQFF
>TRBV5-1|TRBJ1-1|.|.
TGCGCCAGCAGCAGGAACAACCAGAACACTGAAGCTTTCTTT
CASSRNNQNTEAFF
>TRBV5-4|TRBJ2-7|many|TRBD2
TGTGCCAGCAGCTCGAACCTAATAGGACTAGCGGAGCAGTACTTC
CASSSNLIGLAEQYF
>TRBV5-1|TRBJ2-3|many|TRBD2
TGCGCCAGCAGCCCTACTAGCGGCTTGTATAGGGATACGCAGTATTTT
CASSPTSGLYRDTQYF
>TRBV6-2/TRBV6-3|TRBJ1-1|many|TRBD1
TGTGCCAGCAGTTACGGGACAGGGCGCATGAACACTGAAGCTTTCTTT
CASSYGTGRMNTEAFF
>TRBV14|TRBJ2-1|few|.
TGTGCCAGCAGCCCCTACCGCGGGACGGACCGCACTGAGCAGTTCTTC
CASSPYRGTDRTEQFF
>TRBV12-3/TRBV12-4|TRBJ2-1|.|TRBD1
TGTGCCAGCAGAATGACAGGGGGCAATGAGCAGTTCTTC
CASRMTGGNEQFF
>TRBV7-2|TRBJ2-3|many|.
TGTGCCAGCAGCCTAGAGAGACTTACCTTGATGTATTTT
CASSLERLTLMYF
>TRBV18|TRBJ2-2|.|.
TGTGCCACCAAACTTGCGAACACCGGGGAGCTGTTTTTT
CATKLANTGELFF
>TRBV6-5|TRBJ2-5|.|.
TGTGCCAGCAGTTACGGGGTGCTTCAAGAGACCCAGTACTTC
CASSYGVLQETQYF
>TRBV20-1|TRBJ1-5|.|TRBD1
TGCAGTGCTAGAGTGACAGGGGTTCAGCCCCAGCATTTT
CSARVTGVQPQHF
>TRBV6-2/TRBV6-3|TRBJ1-5|few|TRBD1
TGTGCCAGCAGTTTCCTGGACAGGGTGGTTCAGCCCCAGCATTTT
CASSFLDRVVQPQHF
>TRBV28|TRBJ2-1|few|.
TGTGCCAGCAGTTTCGAAGCCCCCAATGAGCAGTTCTTC
CASSFEAPNEQFF